Following are 5 T cell receptor beta chains from one sample sequenced in a study of blood T cell repertoires in COVID-19. The assay was immunoSEQ multiplex PCR, and TCRdb's table has in-frame clones only and misses some. The profile shows some 120,000 clones, roughly 89% of them singletons. Input material: peripheral blood. Receptor source: a human donor with acute or convalescent COVID-19. The donor label of this sample is uncertain.

This clone was detected a few times. The same CDR3 arises from other DNA sequences in this sample as well. This rearrangement joins TRBV28 to TRBJ2-1; the match to TRBD2 covers 8 bases. Germline loops: CDR1 MDHEN, CDR2 SYDVKM. Unmatched junction bases numbered 5, after V lost 7 bases and J lost 3 bases. The CDR3 contains 14 residues. CDR3 region: CASTSGGSYNEQFF. The DNA of the CDR3 is TGTGCCAGCACGAGCGGGGGAAGCTACAATGAGCAGTTCTTC.

About this clone itself: A junction boundary mismatches the germline segment, possibly from a read error. The same CDR3 arises from other DNA sequences in this sample as well. The DNA for the CDR3 is TGCGCCAGCAGTTTGGGGCTCGGGGAGACCCAGTACTTC. It is translated as CASSLGLGETQYF. The chain joins TRBV5-1 to TRBJ2-5; tentative D call: TRBD1 (5 bases). The CDR3 sequence is 13 residues long. The V gene's germline CDR1 is SGHRS and CDR2 YFSETQ.

As for this clone: The junction differs from germline at one of its ends, possibly a read error. The V gene is TRBV9, the J gene TRBJ2-1; 8 bases agree with TRBD2. The CDR3 contains 20 residues. CDR1 SGDLS and CDR2 YYNGEE come from the germline V gene. CDR3 region: CARSVAPAGGGRYSYNEQFF. Written as DNA, the CDR3 is TGTGCCCGCAGCGTCGCCCCCGCCGGGGGGGGGCGATACTCCTACAATGAGCAGTTCTTC.

This sequence joins TRBV6-1 and TRBJ2-5, with a possible D match to TRBD2 (5 bases). V lost 3 bases, J lost 5 bases, and 19 bases lay in between. Germline V lookup: CDR1 MNHNS, CDR2 SASEGT. The CDR3 is 16 residues long. DNA of the CDR3: TGTGCCAGCAGTGATTCGGGGATGGCCCTTGGTGAGACCCAGTACTTC. The encoded protein is CASSDSGMALGETQYF.

V and J are TRBV4-1 and TRBJ1-1; D not resolved. The CDR3 is made up of 17 amino acids. The V gene's germline CDR1 is MGHRA and CDR2 YSYEKL. Trimming shortened V by 3 bases and J by 0 bases, and 17 bases separated the two germline ends. The chain's CDR3 is CASSQDLTGSMNTEAFF. In DNA, the CDR3 is TGCGCCAGCAGCCAGGATCTCACGGGAAGCATGAACACTGAAGCTTTCTTT.